This TCR beta chain was recorded in a study of Ad26.COV2.S vaccination and SARS-CoV-2 variants. Study information: The donor was enrolled in the Ad26.COV2.S arm of the COV1001 trial. Study-level results: The TCR-based breadth and depth measures might underestimate overall T cell responses.

Libraries were prepared by immunoSEQ multiplex PCR; TCRdb keeps only in-frame clonotypes and omits some of them. The sample includes about 460,000 clones, roughly nine tenths of them seen just once. Treatment specified: around 19 received Ad26.COV2.S at low or high dose, single or two shots; about 5 received placebo; per-sample allocation not given. Sampling happened 63 days after the first vaccine or placebo injection. Regarding this clone: Its antigen is unknown.

V was trimmed by 1 base and J by 0 bases, leaving 4 bases between them. From germline, CDR1 is KGHSH and CDR2 LQKENI. This CDR3 region has 14 residues. This TCR was recovered from a person aged 18-65 years who received the Ad26.COV2.S COVID-19 vaccine or a placebo. This chain connects TRBV18 to TRBJ2-4; unclear D gene. The material was peripheral blood, obtained in a trial of Ad26.COV2.S vaccine versus placebo. Here the CDR3 DNA reads TGTGCCAGCTCACCACTTACAGCCAAAAACATTCAGTACTTC. Its translation: CASSPLTAKNIQYF.